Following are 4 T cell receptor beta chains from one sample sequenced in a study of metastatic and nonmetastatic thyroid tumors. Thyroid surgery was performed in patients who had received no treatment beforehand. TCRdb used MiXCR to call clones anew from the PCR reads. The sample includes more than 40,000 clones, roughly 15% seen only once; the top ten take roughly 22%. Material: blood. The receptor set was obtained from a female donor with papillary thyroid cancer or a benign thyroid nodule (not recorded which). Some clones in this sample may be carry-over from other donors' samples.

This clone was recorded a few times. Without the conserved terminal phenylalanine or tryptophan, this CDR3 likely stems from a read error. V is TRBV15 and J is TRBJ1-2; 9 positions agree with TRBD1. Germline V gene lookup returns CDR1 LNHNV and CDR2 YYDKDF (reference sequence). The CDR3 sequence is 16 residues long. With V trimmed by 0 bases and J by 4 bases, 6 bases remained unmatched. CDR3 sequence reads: CATSRDPVTGGYGYTL. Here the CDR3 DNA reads TGTGCCACCAGCAGAGATCCCGTGACAGGGGGCTATGGCTACACCCTC.

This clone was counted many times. DNA of the CDR3: TGCAGTGCTAGGGGCGGGGGGCGCGGGTCCTACGAGCAGTACTTC. This encodes CSARGGGRGSYEQYF. The gene calls are TRBV20-1 and TRBJ2-7; 8 bases align to TRBD2. The V and J ends lost 3 bases and 1 base, in that order; junction bases with no gene match: 8. This CDR3 is 15 amino acids long. Germline V lookup: CDR1 DFQATT, CDR2 SNEGSKA (reference sequence).

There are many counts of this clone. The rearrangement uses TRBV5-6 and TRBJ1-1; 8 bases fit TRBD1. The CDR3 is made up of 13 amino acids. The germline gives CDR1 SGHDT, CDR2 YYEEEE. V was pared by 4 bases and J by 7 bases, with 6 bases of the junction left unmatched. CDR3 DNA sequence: TGTGCCAGCAGCCTCCCAGGGGGCCATGAAGCTTTCTTT. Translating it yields CASSLPGGHEAFF.

CDR3 in DNA: TGCGCCAGCAGCTGGGGGACACCTAGCACAGATACGCAGTATTTT. Amino acid sequence: CASSWGTPSTDTQYF. V and J are TRBV5-1 and TRBJ2-3; D is perhaps TRBD1 (6 bases). The CDR3 spans 15 residues. Trimming took 3 bases from V and 0 from J, leaving 11 bases between them. Germline V gene data show CDR1 as SGHRS and CDR2 as YFSETQ.